This TCR beta chain originates from a study of cytomegalovirus exposure and HLA in healthy donors (dated by TCRdb to about 2017). In terms of the full investigation: In an earlier analysis of roughly 590 of the donors, under 300 Gb of sequence data and approximately 100 million unique TCR beta sequences from 180 million or so T cells were reported. Of the 300 to 400 genotyped donors, about 84% fell in the genetic ancestry cluster associated with self-reported Caucasian donors. The study was designed to test whether signatures of past pathogen exposure could be identified by cataloging public T cell receptors. In the later analysis, no new phenotypic data were used to find candidate immune exposures; instead, reliance was placed on TCR beta sequences and their occurrence across donors. Besides the first cohort of some 670 subjects, a separate validation cohort made up of 120 or so different subjects was used. To decide whether each TCR beta V gene segment behaved as functional or pseudogenic, an earlier analysis of fewer than 750 of the donors relied on high-throughput TCR beta sequencing. Alongside the repertoire data, information on donor age, sex, ethnicity and CMV serostatus was compiled. The number of donors typed differed by locus, with roughly 620-630 for A, B, C, DRB1 and DQB1, roughly 520 for DQA1, 606 for DPA1, and 400 to 490 for DPB1. High-throughput TCR immunosequencing, statistical association of individual TCRs with disease status, and machine learning were combined to predict cytomegalovirus infection status. Every repertoire in the discovery cohort had been generated on one and the same sequencing platform. The study profiled the T cell repertoires of 500 to 800 subjects by immunosequencing and related them to cytomegalovirus serostatus. Genome-wide SNP genotypes for about 65% of the 666 donors were used in a later genetic analysis, which treated that subset as a discovery cohort. HLA typing included class I and class II loci at four-digit resolution. An early release covering about 600 HLA-typed donors comprised about 300 gigabases of sequencing data and around 80 million unique TCR sequences. Several DR-DQ haplotypes were treated as single units for association and clustering because of strong linkage in the cohort. On average, roughly 250,000 unique TCR beta nucleotide sequences were sequenced per donor among about 400 genotyped donors of the cohort, with roughly 20% of those sequences being non-productive. A later analysis re-examined previously published TCR beta repertoires from roughly 720 donors and added high-resolution HLA genotyping to investigate patterns of TCR occurrence.

In total, over 600 healthy bone marrow donors made up the cohort. Cohort members were all nominally healthy when sampled, although unrecorded immune exposures were likely present. The donor was CMV seronegative and belonged to the group of 380 or so seronegative cohort members. Every donor gave a peripheral blood sample, and the peripheral blood mononuclear cells from that sample were used for TCR beta sequencing. The Qiagen DNeasy Blood Extraction Kit was used to extract genomic DNA from the blood cell samples. Study-wide findings and limitations: The cohort was sequenced for TCR beta chains only, and without alpha or paired-chain data the features that could be detected were limited. The study listed 170 or so TCR beta chains as associated with cytomegalovirus. In vitro tests confirmed that a few of the cytomegalovirus-associated TCR beta chains recognize cytomegalovirus antigens. The 87-base-pair reads could not distinguish some IMGT-functional V segments, including TRBV6-2 and TRBV6-3, so those segments were excluded. Most TCR sequences were observed very rarely across donors, whereas some public TCRs were present in many individuals. A cluster of highly shared sequence variants was judged likely to be a technical artifact of the sequencing pipeline. Strong co-occurrence of HLA alleles, especially DR and DQ, made assigning TCR associations to individual alleles difficult. Because HLA typing was missing for some donors at each locus, association tests included only the typed subset. A later analysis reported that several top co-occurrence clusters appeared linked to parvovirus B19, influenza, CMV and Epstein-Barr virus. A later analysis found that most CMV-associated TCR beta chains appeared HLA-restricted, with HLA associations seemingly driven largely by CMV exposure. An association between a missense DCLRE1C variant and V-gene and J-gene trimming of TCR beta chains was found in a later genetic analysis and replicated in an independent cohort. In a later analysis, HLA-associated TCR beta chains showed more clonal expansion and lower generation probabilities than non-associated chains that were equally common. Cytomegalovirus status was reported to be diagnosed by the classifier with high specificity and sensitivity in both the original and validation cohorts. Over 15 rarely observed V segments, including chromosome 9 orphons, were excluded from the earlier analysis of just under 600 of the donors because counts were too low. Linkage disequilibrium might explain the correlated functional status among segregating V segments, but an unknown experimental factor could not be ruled out. For the cohort, immune exposure information was limited to CMV serostatus. A later genetic analysis reported fewer N-insertions in productive TCRs among donors in an Asian-associated ancestry cluster than the roughly 700-donor mean. Specific HLA alleles were associated with 15,000 to 20,000 TCR beta sequences at a false discovery rate of 0.05 in a later analysis. It was suggested by the authors that the approach could potentially be generalized to other disease states and immunological phenotypes. In a later analysis, TCR association rates were found to vary across HLA loci, with the most associated TCRs seen for DRB1 alleles and the fewest for HLA-C alleles. A further reported finding was that TCR beta sequences accurately predicted the HLA-A and HLA-B alleles for most subjects in the first cohort. The presence/absence analyses assumed that sequencing depth was roughly uniform across donors, and that assumption may not be true. In an earlier analysis of approximately 600 of the donors, most TCR beta V segments were observed in productive rearrangements about 90% or about 30% of the time, broadly matching IMGT annotations.

In its sample, this clone was seen once. Its binding antigen is unknown. No base quality values were provided; no much bigger clone lies one nucleotide off. The library came from the immunoSEQ multiplex PCR assay. For the multiplex PCR, a mixture combining 60 forward primers for TCR Vbeta segments and 13 reverse primers for TCR Jbeta segments was used. The CDR3 region of rearranged TCR beta genes was amplified from genomic DNA with a multiplex PCR assay. The Illumina HiSeq System was used to sequence the amplified TCR beta libraries as 87-base-pair reads. Per the authors' processing: In a later analysis, roughly 80 million unique TCR beta chains were counted across the 500 to 850 repertoires, and about 9.9 million of these chains were shared by at least two donors. To remove PCR and sequencing errors, raw reads were error-corrected and collapsed into unique sequences using a nearest-neighbor algorithm that merged closely related sequences. V, D and J gene segments were assigned by aligning CDR3 sequences to IMGT reference sequences. Each retained sequence needed at least a six-nucleotide match to both a V gene segment and a J gene segment. Rearrangements were classified as productive when the CDR3 lacked stop codons and remained in frame with V and J, and all other rearrangements were classified as non-productive. CDR3 was defined according to IMGT convention as the region running from the second conserved V-encoded cysteine to the conserved J-encoded phenylalanine. Sequences without an unambiguous match to a single V gene segment were excluded from the earlier analysis of almost 600 of the donors. An earlier analysis of a few hundred of the donors classified V segments as functional when productive rearrangements were above 56.7% and as segregating when the standard deviation between donors was above 5%. A statistical classification framework was built to diagnose cytomegalovirus status from the catalog of TCR beta chain sequences. V and J gene assignment, in a later analysis, came from comparing TCR nucleotide sequences with IMGT/GENE-DB human TR gene sequences. Using the TCRdist pipeline, a later analysis assigned CDR3 sequences along with most-parsimonious VDJ recombination scenarios. In a later analysis, each TCR beta chain was defined by its CDR3 amino acid sequence together with its V-gene family, and reads lacking a unique V-gene family were excluded. To address suspected cross-contamination and a sequencing artifact, a later analysis removed some 620 highly shared, low-generation-probability nucleotide sequences. In a later analysis, a clonal expansion index for each public chain was calculated from normalized within-repertoire ranks of inferred template counts. A later analysis computed generation probabilities with a VDJ recombination model fitted to out-of-frame rearrangements, and checked the results against IGoR. In a later analysis, hypergeometric tests were used to score TCR-TCR, TCR-HLA and TCR-CMV co-occurrence, with a repertoire-size bias correction applied to TCR pairs. In a later analysis, false discovery rates were estimated by permuting HLA or CMV assignments 20 times. A later analysis grouped co-occurring TCRs with DBSCAN, adding TCRdist sequence similarity when clustering within HLA-allele-positive subsets. For co-occurrence clustering, repertoires with fewer than 30,000 or more than 120,000 public chains were excluded, along with about five repertoires with anomalous nucleotide sharing. The table was pulled from immuneACCESS by TCRdb, which kept in-frame rearrangements only. Such tables lose some clones; where checked, under half of the loss comes from unresolved V genes, and the rest has no known cause. D and trimming come from the DNA, and the V and J calls and clone size come from that table. The sample table shows under 200,000 clones, and roughly 85% are seen once. Approximately 0.69% of the sample goes to the ten largest clones.

Based on the germline V gene, the CDR1 and CDR2 sequences are SGHVS and FNYEAQ. The CDR3 measures 15 amino acids from cysteine to phenylalanine. Here the CDR3 DNA is all that survives: 45 bases in frame from base 1. Here the chain combines TRBV7-6 and TRBJ2-5, with 12 junctional bases fitting TRBD1. The last part of the DNA fits TRBJ2-7 better; the J call may be wrong. What was sequenced was PBMCs. This receptor was identified in a woman aged 40 to 50 in good health and CMV-seronegative. DNA sequence: TGTGCCAGCAGCTTCCGGGACAGGGGGCCTGTCGAGCAGTACTTC. The encoded protein is CASSFRDRGPVEQYF.